Listed here are 7 T cell receptor beta chains from one sample, sequenced in a study of control samples from healthy donors and cancer patients. Sequencing used immunoSEQ multiplex PCR; TCRdb keeps in-frame clones, though not all of them. The repertoire includes 24,000 or so clones, under 95% of them detected once, and around 15% sits in the top ten. The sequencing sample was made of PBMCs. These receptors were collected from a man aged 45 to 65 with lung cancer.

The chain recombines TRBV7-9 with TRBJ1-1; possible D gene TRBD1, 6 bases. Germline CDR1 reads SEHNR; CDR2 reads FQNEAQ (reference sequence). The CDR3 consists of 15 residues. Trimming took 2 bases from V and 6 from J, leaving 16 bases between them. Written as DNA, the CDR3 is TGTGCCAGCAGCTTATCGGCAGGACCAGGGGCTGAAGCTTTCTTT. Residues: CASSLSAGPGAEAFF.

The chain joins TRBV5-1 to TRBJ2-2, with 7 positions matching TRBD1. J was trimmed by 2 bases and V by 5 bases; bases with no gene match: 3. The CDR3 runs to 14 residues. Germline V CDR1 and CDR2: SGHRS, YFSETQ. This chain's CDR3 is CASRGGSNTGELFF. DNA of the CDR3: TGCGCCAGCAGAGGGGGCTCTAACACCGGGGAGCTGTTTTTT.

The chain uses TRBV27 and TRBJ2-1; D is uncertain. Deletions cut 7 bases from V and 0 bases from J, with 10 bases between. The CDR3 length is 14 residues. Germline values: CDR1 MNHEY, CDR2 SMNVEV (reference sequence). DNA for the CDR3: TGTGCCAGCACAGCCGTTCCCTCCTACAATGAGCAGTTCTTC. This encodes CASTAVPSYNEQFF.

The chain is built from TRBV24-1 and TRBJ1-2, with 8 bases fitting TRBD1. CDR3 length equals 15 residues. V lost 4 bases, J lost 8 bases, and 11 bases stayed unmatched. CDR1 KGHDR and CDR2 SFDVKD come from the germline V gene. CDR3 amino acids: CATSDPGQAAGGYTF. As DNA, the CDR3 is TGTGCCACCAGTGACCCGGGACAGGCCGCGGGGGGCTACACCTTC.

The chain joins TRBV6-6 to TRBJ2-2, with D maybe TRBD1 (6 bases). This CDR3 is built from 17 residues. Germline CDR1 is MNHNY and CDR2 is SVGAGI (reference sequence). Trimming shortened V by 7 bases and J by 6 bases, and 24 bases separated the two germline ends. CDR3 nucleotide sequence: TGTGCCAGCACTCGGCTTGATTTTACAGGGTTCGCCGGGGAGCTGTTTTTT. This gives the protein CASTRLDFTGFAGELFF.

The chain uses TRBV3-1 (or the pseudogene TRBV3-2) and TRBJ2-3; 14 bases line up with TRBD2. With V trimmed by 4 bases and J by 4 bases, 22 bases remained unmatched. The CDR3 loop spans 22 amino acids. Germline CDR1 reads LGHDT; CDR2 reads YNNKEL (reference sequence). In DNA form, the CDR3 reads TGTGCCAGCAGCCGAAGCGAAGAACGACTAGCGGGGGGGCGTCTGGGTTCAGATACGCAGTATTTT. Its protein product is CASSRSEERLAGGRLGSDTQYF.

The chain has TRBV5-1 and TRBJ2-5; 11 bases align to TRBD2. Unmatched junction bases numbered 12, after V lost 0 bases and J lost 5 bases. The germline CDR1 and CDR2 sequences are SGHRS and YFSETQ. This CDR3 is built from 18 residues. This CDR3 reads CASSLGLAGGFKLETQYF. CDR3 coding DNA: TGCGCCAGCAGCTTGGGGCTAGCGGGGGGCTTCAAGCTGGAGACCCAGTACTTC.